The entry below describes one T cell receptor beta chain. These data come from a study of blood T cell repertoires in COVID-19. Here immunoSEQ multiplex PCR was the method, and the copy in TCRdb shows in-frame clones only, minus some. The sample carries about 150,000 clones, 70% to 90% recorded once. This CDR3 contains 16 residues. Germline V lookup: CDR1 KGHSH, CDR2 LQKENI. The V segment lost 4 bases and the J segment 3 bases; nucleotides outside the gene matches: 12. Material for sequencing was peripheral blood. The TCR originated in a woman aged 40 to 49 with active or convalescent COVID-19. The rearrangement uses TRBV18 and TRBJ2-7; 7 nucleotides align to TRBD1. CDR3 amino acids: CASSLGQSGQNYEQYF. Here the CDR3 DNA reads TGTGCCAGCTCACTGGGGCAATCGGGACAGAACTACGAGCAGTACTTC.